This TCR beta chain was documented in a study of T cell responses to AZD1222 COVID-19 vaccine. Whole-study findings and limits: Of the AZD1222 recipients, only six were seropositive at baseline.

Clones were sequenced by immunoSEQ multiplex PCR, and TCRdb holds only the in-frame ones, with some missing. The data show some 49,000 clones, 80% to 90% seen once. A few counts support this clone. Its target is unknown. The germline V gene encodes CDR1 SEHNR and CDR2 FQNEAQ (reference sequence). V trimming: 2 bases; J trimming: 9 bases; junction bases outside the gene matches: 7. This CDR3 has 15 residues. This clonotype was sampled from an adult who received the AZD1222 COVID-19 vaccine. The V call is TRBV7-9, the J call TRBJ2-1; TRBD2 agrees at 10 bases. Sequences were derived from peripheral blood, sampled 28 days after the second AZD1222 dose. CDR3 bases: TGTGCCAGCAGCTTACAGCTAGCGGGAGCTGGTGAGCAGTTCTTC. The encoded protein is CASSLQLAGAGEQFF.